What follows describes a single TCR beta chain. The entry originates in a study of blood T cell repertoires in COVID-19. Study-wide context: Italy, Spain and the United States were the sources of the convalescent and acute COVID-19 samples. T cells, B-cell-depleted T cells, or PBMCs provided the cDNA or gDNA that served as material.

The CDR3 is made up of 15 amino acids. Source study methods: For nucleated cells, counts were estimated from reference gene primer amplification. Here immunoSEQ multiplex PCR was the method, and the copy in TCRdb shows in-frame clones only, minus some. V and J calls and clone size are those listed in that table; D and trimming were worked out from the DNA. The sample yields some 28,000 clones, about 90% seen once. The receptor was isolated from a human donor in a cohort sampled during active COVID-19. Sequenced input: peripheral blood. The chain recombines TRBV21-1 with TRBJ2-3; the D segment call TRBD2 is taken from the table without a DNA check. TRBV21-1 is marked as a pseudogene. The CDR3 DNA reads as TGTGCCAGCAACAAGCTAGAAGACAGCACAGATACGCAGTATTTT. Translation: CASNKLEDSTDTQYF.